The clone carrying this T cell receptor beta chain turned up a few times. Antigen: not known. V was clipped by 6 bases and J by 0 bases, with 11 bases between them. The CDR3 runs to 13 residues. Looked up from germline, CDR1 is SQVTM and CDR2 is ANQGSEA. RNA was extracted and reverse transcribed into cDNA as the sequencing template. TCRdb's copy holds only in-frame clones and misses some; the assay was immunoSEQ multiplex PCR. Of around 140,000 clones listed, 45% to 60% were seen once; the top ten hold more than 0.95%. This entry comes from a study of CD8+ T cells in alopecia areata. At the level of the study: Treated patients were dosed with oral tofacitinib, taking 5 to 10 mg twice daily. Study-wide results and caveats: Clonality exceeded that of normal scalp in lesional scalp, most notably in alopecia totalis/universalis. With patients, TCR sharing proved less clear than in mice, a difference possibly related to HLA.

Using a FACSAria, the CD4+ and CD8+ T cells were sorted from the PBMCs. This TCR derives from a human donor with alopecia areata. The chain recombines TRBV29-1 with TRBJ2-5; TRBD2 is a possible D gene (6 bases). Sample: CD4+ T cells sorted from blood, taken at week 0. CDR3 sequence reads: CSVVAVYQETQYF. CDR3 coding DNA: TGCAGCGTAGTAGCGGTGTACCAAGAGACCCAGTACTTC.